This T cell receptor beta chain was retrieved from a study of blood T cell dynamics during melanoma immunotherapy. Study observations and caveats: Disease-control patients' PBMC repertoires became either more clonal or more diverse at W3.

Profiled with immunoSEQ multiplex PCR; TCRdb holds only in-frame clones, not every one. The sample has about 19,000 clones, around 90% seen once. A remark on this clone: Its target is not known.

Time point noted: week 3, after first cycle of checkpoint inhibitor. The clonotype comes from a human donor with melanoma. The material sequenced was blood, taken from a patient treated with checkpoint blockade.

Written as DNA, the CDR3 is TGTGCCAGCAGCCAAGCTTGGGGAACTAATGAAAAACTGTTTTTT. As protein: CASSQAWGTNEKLFF. The chain recombines TRBV4-2 with TRBJ1-4; D call uncertain. This CDR3 region has 15 residues. Germline-derived CDR1 and CDR2 are LGHNA and YNFKEQ. V lost 1 base to trimming and J lost 1 base, with 7 bases between them.